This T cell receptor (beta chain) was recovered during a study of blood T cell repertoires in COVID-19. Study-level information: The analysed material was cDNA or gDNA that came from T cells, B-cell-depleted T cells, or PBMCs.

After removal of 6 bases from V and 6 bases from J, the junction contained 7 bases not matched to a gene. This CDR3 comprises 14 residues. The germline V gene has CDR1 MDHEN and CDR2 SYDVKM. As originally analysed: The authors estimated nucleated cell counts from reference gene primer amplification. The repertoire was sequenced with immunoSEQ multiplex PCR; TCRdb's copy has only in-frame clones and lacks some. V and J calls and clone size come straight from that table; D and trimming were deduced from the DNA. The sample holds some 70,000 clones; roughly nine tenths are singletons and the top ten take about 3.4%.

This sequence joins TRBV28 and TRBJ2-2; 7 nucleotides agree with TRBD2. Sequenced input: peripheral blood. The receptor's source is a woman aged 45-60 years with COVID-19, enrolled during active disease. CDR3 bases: TGTGCCAGCAGGGGAGGGGTGGTTGCCGGGGAGCTGTTTTTT. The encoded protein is CASRGGVVAGELFF. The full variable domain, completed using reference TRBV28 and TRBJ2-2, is DVKVTQSSRYLVKRTGEKVFLECVQDMDHENMFWYRQDPGLGLRLIYFSYDVKMKEKGDIPEGYSVSREKKERFSLILESASTNQTSMYLCASRGGVVAGELFFGEGSRLTVL.